This paragraph reports one T cell receptor beta chain. Between the trimmed V and J ends, which lost 4 bases and 3 bases, there was a span of 5 bases. CDR1 and CDR2 from the germline V gene are SGHDT and YYEEEE. The CDR3 has 12 amino acids. The data are from a study of CD8+ T cells in alopecia areata. RNA, once extracted, was reverse transcribed into cDNA for use as the sequencing template. Only in-frame clones appear in the TCRdb table, and some are missing; sequencing was by immunoSEQ multiplex PCR. The data show under 130,000 clones, under 90% seen once. Treatment reported: oral pan-JAK inhibitor, 5-10 mg twice daily.

The chain uses TRBV5-6 and TRBJ1-5; no clear D gene. The sample here was CD8+ T cells sorted from blood, taken at roughly week 30, from a patient treated with tofacitinib. This clonotype was obtained from a human donor with alopecia areata. This CDR3 reads CASSRNNQPQHF. CDR3 coding DNA: TGTGCCAGCAGCCGTAACAATCAGCCCCAGCATTTT. The variable domain in full, completed from reference TRBV5-6 and TRBJ1-5, reads DAGVTQSPTHLIKTRGQQVTLRCSPKSGHDTVSWYQQALGQGPQFIFQYYEEEERQRGNFPDRFSGHQFPNYSSELNVNALLLGDSALYLCASSRNNQPQHFGDGTRLSIL.